This T cell receptor beta chain appears in the sequencing data of a study of Ad26.COV2.S vaccination and SARS-CoV-2 variants. Study conclusions and caveats: Vaccine and placebo recipients had similar non-spike TCR breadth.

Sequenced by immunoSEQ multiplex PCR; TCRdb stores in-frame clones only, minus some. The table has 45,000 or so clones, approximately 80% seen once; the top ten hold approximately 44%. Concerning this clone itself: Its cognate antigen is unknown.

The CDR3 totals 13 residues. V was shortened by 3 bases and J by 4 bases, with 7 bases between the two germline ends. CDR1 and CDR2 from the germline V gene are SNHLY and FYNNEI. This sequence joins TRBV2 and TRBJ1-5, with D hard to call. The sequences come from peripheral blood, collected after recovery from COVID-19. The TCR comes from a human donor who had recovered from COVID-19. The CDR3 sequence: CASSDDENQPQHF. As DNA, the CDR3 is TGTGCCAGCAGTGACGATGAGAATCAGCCCCAGCATTTT.